These 10 T cell receptor beta chains were sequenced from one sample in a study of cytomegalovirus exposure and HLA in healthy donors. The PCR used 60 Vbeta and 13 Jbeta primers. Produced via immunoSEQ multiplex PCR; TCRdb's table is partial and in-frame only. The sample holds roughly 100,000 clones, roughly three quarters seen once. What was sequenced was PBMCs. All receptors come from a young man in good health and CMV-seronegative.

Regarding this clone: At one boundary the junction diverges from the germline segment, which might be a read error. Other nucleotide sequences in the sample specify the same CDR3. This chain links TRBV27 with TRBJ2-6; TRBD2 is a possible D gene (5 bases). The CDR3 has 13 amino acids. CDR1 and CDR2 (germline): MNHEY, SMNVEV (reference sequence). The CDR3 nucleotides read TGTGCCAGCAGCCGTCAGAGGGCCAACGTCCTGACCTTC. Translating gives CASSRQRANVLTF. The whole variable domain, filled in from reference TRBV27 and TRBJ2-6, reads EAQVTQNPRYLITVTGKKLTVTCSQNMNHEYMSWYRQDPGLGLRQIYYSMNVEVTDKGDVPEGYKVSRKEKRNFPLILESPSPNQTSLYFCASSRQRANVLTFGAGSRLTVL.

This clone was seen a handful of times. V usage is TRBV9 and J usage is TRBJ2-7; TRBD2 aligns across 7 bases. Germline CDR1 SGDLS, CDR2 YYNGEE. This CDR3 has 15 amino acids. V lost 0 bases, J lost 6 bases, and 9 bases stayed unmatched. The CDR3 sequence is CASSVGLAAGGEQYF. The CDR3 DNA reads as TGTGCCAGCAGCGTAGGGCTAGCGGCAGGTGGCGAGCAGTACTTC. The complete variable domain, with remaining parts taken from reference TRBV9 and TRBJ2-7, reads DSGVTQTPKHLITATGQRVTLRCSPRSGDLSVYWYQQSLDQGLQFLIQYYNGEERAKGNILERFSAQQFPDLHSELNLSSLELGDSALYFCASSVGLAAGGEQYFGPGTRLTVT.

The chain couples TRBV7-2 to TRBJ2-7, with D possibly being TRBD2 (6 bases). The CDR3 has 15 residues. Per the germline V gene, CDR1 is SGHTA and CDR2 is FQGNSA. The V gene lost 4 bases and the J gene lost 4 bases, with 17 bases spanning the gap. CDR3 amino acids: CASSWGVGEGYEQYF. CDR3 DNA sequence: TGTGCCAGCAGCTGGGGGGTCGGCGAGGGATACGAGCAGTACTTC.

The V and J genes are TRBV5-1 and TRBJ2-7, with 13 bases aligning to TRBD2. Germline CDR1 is SGHRS and CDR2 is YFSETQ. The CDR3 extends over 15 amino acids. The J segment lost 3 bases and the V segment lost 2 bases, leaving 2 bases of the junction unmatched. CDR3 sequence: CASSFRTSGSYEQYF. The CDR3, as DNA: TGCGCCAGCAGCTTCAGGACTAGCGGGAGCTACGAGCAGTACTTC.

This clone was seen a few times. The chain couples TRBV7-9 to TRBJ2-5; TRBD1 is a possible D gene (6 bases). The J call is in doubt because the DNA end fits TRBJ2-7 better. The CDR3 is 15 residues long. Germline CDR1 is SEHNR and CDR2 is FQNEAQ (reference sequence). CDR3 in DNA: TGTGCCAGCAGCTTAGTGCCGGACAGCTTCTACGAGCAGTACTTC. Residues: CASSLVPDSFYEQYF.

The chain links TRBV10-3 to TRBJ1-2; D possibly corresponds to TRBD1 (6 bases). The CDR3 has 11 residues. Germline V CDR1 and CDR2: ENHRY, SYGVKD. Trimming shortened V by 9 bases and J by 8 bases, and 13 bases separated the two germline ends. The DNA of the CDR3 is TGTGCCATGGACAGTGCCGGGGGCTACACCTTC. Amino acids: CAMDSAGGYTF.

Here the CDR3 DNA reads TGTGCCAGCAGCCCCCAAACCGGTAATGAAAAACTGTTTTTT. The encoded protein is CASSPQTGNEKLFF. The chain joins TRBV7-2 to TRBJ1-4; D remains ambiguous. The CDR3 totals 14 residues. Germline V CDR1 and CDR2: SGHTA, FQGNSA. The germline V and J ends were trimmed by 5 bases and 4 bases, with 11 bases remaining between them.

The chain carries TRBV4-1 and TRBJ1-6, with 7 bases that match TRBD1. There are 14 residues in the CDR3. After removal of 1 base from V and 13 bases from J, the junction contained 7 bases not matched to a gene. The germline V gene has CDR1 MGHRA and CDR2 YSYEKL. CDR3 DNA: TGCGCCAGCAGCCAAGGGGTGCCGGGACAGCCCCTCCACTTT. Translated, it gives CASSQGVPGQPLHF.

Only one count was recorded for this clone. The rearrangement joins TRBV28 to TRBJ2-7, with D maybe TRBD2 (6 bases). From germline, CDR1 is MDHEN and CDR2 SYDVKM. The CDR3 covers 13 residues. V was pared by 4 bases and J by 2 bases, with 9 bases between. CDR3 amino acids: CASSSGGPYEQYF. CDR3 bases: TGTGCCAGCAGTTCCGGGGGACCCTACGAGCAGTACTTC.

V gene TRBV6-6 combines with J gene TRBJ2-1; 7 bases fit TRBD2. Germline V lookup: CDR1 MNHNY, CDR2 SVGAGI (reference sequence). V was pared by 4 bases and J by 4 bases, with 7 bases of the junction left unmatched. CDR3 length equals 15 residues. CDR3 nucleotides: TGTGCCAGCAGTTTCAGCGGGACTACATACAATGAGCAGTTCTTC. This codes for CASSFSGTTYNEQFF.